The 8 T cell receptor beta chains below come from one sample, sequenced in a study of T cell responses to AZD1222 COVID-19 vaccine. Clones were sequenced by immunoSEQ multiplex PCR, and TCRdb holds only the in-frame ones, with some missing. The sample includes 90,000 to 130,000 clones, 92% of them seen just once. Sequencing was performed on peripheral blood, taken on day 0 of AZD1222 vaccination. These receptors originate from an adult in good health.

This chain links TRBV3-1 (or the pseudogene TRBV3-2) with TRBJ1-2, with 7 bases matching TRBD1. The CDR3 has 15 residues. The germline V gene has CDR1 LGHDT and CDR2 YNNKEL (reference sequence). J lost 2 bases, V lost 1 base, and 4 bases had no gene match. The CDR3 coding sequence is TGTGCCAGCAGCCAAGTGACAGGGAAAAACTATGGCTACACCTTC. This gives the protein CASSQVTGKNYGYTF.

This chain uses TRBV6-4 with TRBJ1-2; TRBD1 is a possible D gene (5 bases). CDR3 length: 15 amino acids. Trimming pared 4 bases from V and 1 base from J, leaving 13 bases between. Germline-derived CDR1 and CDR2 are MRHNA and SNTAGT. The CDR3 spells CASSVRDSHNYGYTF. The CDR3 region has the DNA TGTGCCAGCAGTGTCCGAGACAGCCATAACTATGGCTACACCTTC.

This CDR3 is CASSSGQGATFF. In nucleotides, the CDR3 is TGCGCCAGCAGCTCCGGACAGGGGGCGACTTTCTTT. The J gene is TRBJ1-1, the V gene TRBV5-1, with 11 bases lining up with TRBD1. The germline gives CDR1 SGHRS, CDR2 YFSETQ. Trimming took 3 bases from V and 12 from J; bases not matched to a gene: 4. The CDR3 is made up of 12 amino acids.

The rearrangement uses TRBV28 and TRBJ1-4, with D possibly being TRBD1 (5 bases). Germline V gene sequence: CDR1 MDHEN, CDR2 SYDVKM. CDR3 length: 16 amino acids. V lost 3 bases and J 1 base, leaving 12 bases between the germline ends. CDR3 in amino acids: CASSFPPGKTNEKLFF. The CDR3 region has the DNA TGTGCCAGCAGTTTCCCACCAGGGAAAACTAATGAAAAACTGTTTTTT. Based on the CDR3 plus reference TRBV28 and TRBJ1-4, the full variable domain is DVKVTQSSRYLVKRTGEKVFLECVQDMDHENMFWYRQDPGLGLRLIYFSYDVKMKEKGDIPEGYSVSREKKERFSLILESASTNQTSMYLCASSFPPGKTNEKLFFGSGTQLSVL.

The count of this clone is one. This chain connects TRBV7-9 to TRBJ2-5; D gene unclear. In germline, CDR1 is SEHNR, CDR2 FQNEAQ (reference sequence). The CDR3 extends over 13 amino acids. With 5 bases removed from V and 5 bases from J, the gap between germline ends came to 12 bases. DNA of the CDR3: TGTGCCAGCAGCCCGGGCCTCCCGGAGACCCAGTACTTC. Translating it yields CASSPGLPETQYF. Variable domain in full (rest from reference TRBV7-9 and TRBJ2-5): DTGVSQNPRHKITKRGQNVTFRCDPISEHNRLYWYRQTLGQGPEFLTYFQNEAQLEKSRLLSDRFSAERPKGSFSTLEIQRTEQGDSAMYLCASSPGLPETQYFGPGTRLLVL.

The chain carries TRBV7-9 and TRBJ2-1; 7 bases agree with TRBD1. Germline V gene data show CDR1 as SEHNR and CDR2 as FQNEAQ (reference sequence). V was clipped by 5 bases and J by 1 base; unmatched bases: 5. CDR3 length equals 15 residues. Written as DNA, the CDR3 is TGTGCCAGCAGCGCGACCAGGGGGTCCTACAATGAGCAGTTCTTC. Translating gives CASSATRGSYNEQFF.

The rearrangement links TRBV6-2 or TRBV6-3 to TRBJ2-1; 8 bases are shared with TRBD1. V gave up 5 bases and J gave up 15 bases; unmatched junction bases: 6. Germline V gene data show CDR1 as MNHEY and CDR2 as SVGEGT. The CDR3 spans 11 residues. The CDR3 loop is CASSMDRAVFF. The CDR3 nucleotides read TGTGCCAGCAGTATGGACAGGGCGGTGTTCTTC.

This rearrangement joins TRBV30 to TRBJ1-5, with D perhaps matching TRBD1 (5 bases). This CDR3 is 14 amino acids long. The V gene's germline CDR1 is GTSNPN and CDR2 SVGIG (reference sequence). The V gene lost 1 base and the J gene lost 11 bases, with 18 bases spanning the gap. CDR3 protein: CAWSGGTEQSAQHF. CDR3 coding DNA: TGTGCCTGGAGTGGCGGGACGGAACAATCAGCCCAGCATTTT.